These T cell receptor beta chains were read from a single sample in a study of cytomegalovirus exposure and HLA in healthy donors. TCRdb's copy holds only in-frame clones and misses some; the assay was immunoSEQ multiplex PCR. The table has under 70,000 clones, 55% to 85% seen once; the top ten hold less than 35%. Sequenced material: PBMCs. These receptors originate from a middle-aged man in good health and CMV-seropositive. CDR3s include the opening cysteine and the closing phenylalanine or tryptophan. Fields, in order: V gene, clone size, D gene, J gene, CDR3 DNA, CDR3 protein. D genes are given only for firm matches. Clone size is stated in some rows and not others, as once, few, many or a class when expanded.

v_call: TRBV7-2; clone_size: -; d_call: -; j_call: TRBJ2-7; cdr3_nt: TGTGCCAGCAGCTTCTTGATATCGGGGAACGAGCAGTACTTC; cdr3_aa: CASSFLISGNEQYF
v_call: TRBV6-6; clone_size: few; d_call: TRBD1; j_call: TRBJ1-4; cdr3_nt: TGTGCCAGCAGTTATCGCGGGACAGGGACTAATGAAAAACTGTTTTTT; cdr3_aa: CASSYRGTGTNEKLFF
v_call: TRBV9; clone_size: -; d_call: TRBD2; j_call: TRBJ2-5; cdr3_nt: TGTGCCAGCAGCGGGGGACTAGCGAGAGAGACCCAGTACTTC; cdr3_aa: CASSGGLARETQYF
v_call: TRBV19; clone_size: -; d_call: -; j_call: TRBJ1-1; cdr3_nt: TGTGCCAGTATGGTAGACCTAGGCGCTGAAGCTTTCTTT; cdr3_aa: CASMVDLGAEAFF
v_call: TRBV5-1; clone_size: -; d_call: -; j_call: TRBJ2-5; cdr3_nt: TGCGCCAGCAGCTTGGAAGCCCAACAAGAGACCCAGTACTTC; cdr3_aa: CASSLEAQQETQYF
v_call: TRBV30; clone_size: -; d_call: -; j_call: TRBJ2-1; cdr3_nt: TGTGCCTGGACAGGCTTTTCCTACAATGAGCAGTTCTTC; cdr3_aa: CAWTGFSYNEQFF
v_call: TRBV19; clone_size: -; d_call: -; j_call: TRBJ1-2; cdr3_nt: TGTGCCAGTAGTATCCAGGCAGGTGATGGCTACACCTTC; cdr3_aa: CASSIQAGDGYTF
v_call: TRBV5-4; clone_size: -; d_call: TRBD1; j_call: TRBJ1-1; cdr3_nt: TGTGCCAGCAGCTTGGGACAGGGGTTGAACACTGAAGCTTTCTTT; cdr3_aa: CASSLGQGLNTEAFF
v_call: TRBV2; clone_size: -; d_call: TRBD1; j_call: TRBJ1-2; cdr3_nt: TGTGCCAGCAGCCTTACAGGGGAGGGCTACACCTTC; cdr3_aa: CASSLTGEGYTF
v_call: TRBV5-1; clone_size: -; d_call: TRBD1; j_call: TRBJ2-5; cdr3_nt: TGCGCCAGCAGCCCCCCGGGACAGGGCAAGACCCAGTACTTC; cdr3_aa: CASSPPGQGKTQYF
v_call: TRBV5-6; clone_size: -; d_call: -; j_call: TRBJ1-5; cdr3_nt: TGTGCCAGCAGCGGGGGGGGGCCGAACCCGTACAATCAGCCCCAGCATTTT; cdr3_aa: CASSGGGPNPYNQPQHF
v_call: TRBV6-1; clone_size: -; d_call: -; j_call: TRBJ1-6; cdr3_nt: TGTGCCAGCATTGACGGGGGGCGAAATTCACCCCTCCACTTT; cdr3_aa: CASIDGGRNSPLHF
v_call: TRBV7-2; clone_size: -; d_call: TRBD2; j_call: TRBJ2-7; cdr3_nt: TGTGCCAGCAGCTTAGAACTAGCGGGGGGCATCTACGAGCAGTACTTC; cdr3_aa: CASSLELAGGIYEQYF
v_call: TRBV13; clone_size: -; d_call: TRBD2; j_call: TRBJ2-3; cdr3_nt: TGTGCCAGCAGCCTGAATAGCGGGGGGGCTGATACGCAGTATTTT; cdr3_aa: CASSLNSGGADTQYF
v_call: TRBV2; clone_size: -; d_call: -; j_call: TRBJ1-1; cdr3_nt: TGTGCCCTCTCCGACCAGGGCAGCACTGAAGCTTTCTTT; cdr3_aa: CALSDQGSTEAFF
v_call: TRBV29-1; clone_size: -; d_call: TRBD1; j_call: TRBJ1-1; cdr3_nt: TGCAGCGTCCGCGAGGGACAGGGAAAGACTGAAGCTTTCTTT; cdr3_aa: CSVREGQGKTEAFF
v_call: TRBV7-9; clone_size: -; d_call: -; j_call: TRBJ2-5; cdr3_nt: TGTGCCAGCAGCCAACGGCGGGCCAGGAAAGAGACCCAGTACTTC; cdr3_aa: CASSQRRARKETQYF
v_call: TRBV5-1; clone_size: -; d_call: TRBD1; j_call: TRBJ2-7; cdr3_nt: TGCGCCAGCAGACCCCCCGGGACAGGGGACGGCGAGCAGTACTTC; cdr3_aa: CASRPPGTGDGEQYF
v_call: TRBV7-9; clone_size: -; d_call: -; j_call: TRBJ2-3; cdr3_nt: TGTGCCAGCAGCTCCTCCAGGGGCACAGATACGCAGTATTTT; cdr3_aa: CASSSSRGTDTQYF
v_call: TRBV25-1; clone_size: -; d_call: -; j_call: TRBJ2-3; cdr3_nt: TGTGCCAGCAGTGAAACAGGGGAGGCAGATACGCAGTATTTT; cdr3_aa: CASSETGEADTQYF
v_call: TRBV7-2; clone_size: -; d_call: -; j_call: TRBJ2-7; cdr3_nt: TGTGCCAGCAGTTCGACAGTGTCCTACGAGCAGTACTTC; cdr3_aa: CASSSTVSYEQYF
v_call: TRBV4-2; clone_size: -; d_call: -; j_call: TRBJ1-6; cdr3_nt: TGTGCCAGCAGCCAAGACCGGGGTGGACCCCTCCACTTT; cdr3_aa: CASSQDRGGPLHF
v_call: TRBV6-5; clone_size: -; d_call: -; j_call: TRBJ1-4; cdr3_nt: TGTGCCAGCAGTACTCGACAGGAGGAAAAACTGTTTTTT; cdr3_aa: CASSTRQEEKLFF
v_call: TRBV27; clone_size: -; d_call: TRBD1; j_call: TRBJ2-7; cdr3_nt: TGTGCCAGCAGCCGGAATTCCGGGACAGGGTTTCACGAGCAGTACTTC; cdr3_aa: CASSRNSGTGFHEQYF
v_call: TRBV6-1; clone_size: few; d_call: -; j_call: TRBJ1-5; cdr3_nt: TGTGCCAGCAGTGAAGGGACAGCTACTTATAGCAATCAGCCCCAGCATTTT; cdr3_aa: CASSEGTATYSNQPQHF
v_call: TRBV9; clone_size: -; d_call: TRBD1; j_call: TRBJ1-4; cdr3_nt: TGTGCCAGCAGCAGTACAGGGGGCGCGAGTGAAAAACTGTTTTTT; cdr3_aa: CASSSTGGASEKLFF
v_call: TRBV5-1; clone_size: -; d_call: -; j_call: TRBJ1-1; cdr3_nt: TGCGCCAGCAGCCCCTTGGGGGGGGAGAACACTGAAGCTTTCTTT; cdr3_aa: CASSPLGGENTEAFF
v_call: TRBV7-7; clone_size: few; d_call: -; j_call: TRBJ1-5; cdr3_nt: TGTGCTAGCAGCTTATCGCCCGGTCAGCCCCAGCATTTT; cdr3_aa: CASSLSPGQPQHF
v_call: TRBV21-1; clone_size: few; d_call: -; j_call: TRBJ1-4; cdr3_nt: TGTGCCAGCAGCAAAGGACAGGGGGCCTGTGAAAAACTGTTTTTT; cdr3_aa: CASSKGQGACEKLFF
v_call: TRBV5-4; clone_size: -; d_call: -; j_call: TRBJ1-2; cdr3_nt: TGTGCCAGCACCTTGGGGGCCGGCTACACCTTC; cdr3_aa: CASTLGAGYTF
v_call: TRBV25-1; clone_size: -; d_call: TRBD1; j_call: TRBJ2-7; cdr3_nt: TGTGCCAGCAGTGGGGGACAGGAAAGCTCCTACGAGCAGTACTTC; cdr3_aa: CASSGGQESSYEQYF
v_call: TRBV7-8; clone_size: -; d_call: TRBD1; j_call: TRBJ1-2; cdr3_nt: TGTGCCAGCAGCCCCAGACAGGGTGGGGTTGCTAACTATGGCTACACCTTC; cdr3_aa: CASSPRQGGVANYGYTF
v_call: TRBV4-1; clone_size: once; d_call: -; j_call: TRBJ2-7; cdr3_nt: TGCGCCAGCAGCCAAGGTTTGTTATTGCGTCAGGCGACCTACGAGCAGTACTTC; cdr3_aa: CASSQGLLLRQATYEQYF
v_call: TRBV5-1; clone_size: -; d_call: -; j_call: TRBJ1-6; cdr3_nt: TGCGCCAGCAGCTTTAGGGGGTCTGATAATTCACCCCTCCACTTT; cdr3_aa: CASSFRGSDNSPLHF
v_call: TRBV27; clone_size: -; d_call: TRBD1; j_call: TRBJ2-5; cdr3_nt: TGTGCCAGCAGTCGGGACAGGGGATATGAAGAGACCCAGTACTTC; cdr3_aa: CASSRDRGYEETQYF
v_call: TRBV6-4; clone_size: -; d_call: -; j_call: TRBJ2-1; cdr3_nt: TGTGCCAGCAGTCCCGACCCCGCGGGCAATGAGCAGTTCTTC; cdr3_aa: CASSPDPAGNEQFF
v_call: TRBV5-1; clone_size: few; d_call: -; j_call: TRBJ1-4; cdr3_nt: TGCGCCAGCGGATTCGGGACTTCAGCAACTAATGAAAAACTGTTTTTT; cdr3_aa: CASGFGTSATNEKLFF
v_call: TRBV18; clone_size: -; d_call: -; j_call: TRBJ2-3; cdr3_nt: TGTGCCAGCTCACCACTCTCAGCGAGGGTCGCAGATACGCAGTATTTT; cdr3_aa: CASSPLSARVADTQYF
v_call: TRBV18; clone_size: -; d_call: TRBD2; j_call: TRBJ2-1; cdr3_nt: TGTGCCAGCTCACCGTCGGCGGGGGTGGTCTACAATGAGCAGTTCTTC; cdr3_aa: CASSPSAGVVYNEQFF
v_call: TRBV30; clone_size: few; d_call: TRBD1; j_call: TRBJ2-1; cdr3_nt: TGTGCCTGGAGTGCCGGGACAGGGGGCCGAGAGCAGTTCTTC; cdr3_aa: CAWSAGTGGREQFF
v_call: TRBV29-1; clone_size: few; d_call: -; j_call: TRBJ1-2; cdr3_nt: TGCAGCGTTGATTTATCAGGGCTTCGGGGGGGCTACACCTTC; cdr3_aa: CSVDLSGLRGGYTF
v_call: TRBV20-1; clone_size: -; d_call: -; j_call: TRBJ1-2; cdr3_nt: TGCAGTGCTACTGGCAACTATGGCTACACCTTC; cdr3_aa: CSATGNYGYTF
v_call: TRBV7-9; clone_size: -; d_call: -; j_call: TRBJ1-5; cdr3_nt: TGTGCCAGCAGCCCTTCGGGAGGCTGGAATCAGCCCCAGCATTTT; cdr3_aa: CASSPSGGWNQPQHF
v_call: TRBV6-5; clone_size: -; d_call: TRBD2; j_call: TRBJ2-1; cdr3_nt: TGTGCCAGCAGTTTGGGGGCGGGGGGGCCCTACAATGAGCAGTTCTTC; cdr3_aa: CASSLGAGGPYNEQFF
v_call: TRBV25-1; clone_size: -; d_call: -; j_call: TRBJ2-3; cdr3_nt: TGTGCCAGCGAGGTGACAGATACGCAGTATTTT; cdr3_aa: CASEVTDTQYF
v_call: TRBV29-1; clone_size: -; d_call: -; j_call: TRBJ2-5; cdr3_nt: TGCAGCGCGCAGTGGGTCCAGGCACAAGAGACCCAGTACTTC; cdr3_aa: CSAQWVQAQETQYF
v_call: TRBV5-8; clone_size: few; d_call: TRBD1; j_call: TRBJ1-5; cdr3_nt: TGTGCCAGCAGTGACGACAGGGGGCTTAGCAATCAGCCCCAGCATTTT; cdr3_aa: CASSDDRGLSNQPQHF
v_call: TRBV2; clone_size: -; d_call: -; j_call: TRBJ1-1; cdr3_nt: TGTGCCAGCGAACTGGAGACCGGCGTGAACACTGAAGCTTTCTTT; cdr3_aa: CASELETGVNTEAFF
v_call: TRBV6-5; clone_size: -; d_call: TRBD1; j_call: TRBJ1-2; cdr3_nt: TGTGCCAGCAGTTCGACGGGGACAGGGAGCTATGGCTACACCTTC; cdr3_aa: CASSSTGTGSYGYTF